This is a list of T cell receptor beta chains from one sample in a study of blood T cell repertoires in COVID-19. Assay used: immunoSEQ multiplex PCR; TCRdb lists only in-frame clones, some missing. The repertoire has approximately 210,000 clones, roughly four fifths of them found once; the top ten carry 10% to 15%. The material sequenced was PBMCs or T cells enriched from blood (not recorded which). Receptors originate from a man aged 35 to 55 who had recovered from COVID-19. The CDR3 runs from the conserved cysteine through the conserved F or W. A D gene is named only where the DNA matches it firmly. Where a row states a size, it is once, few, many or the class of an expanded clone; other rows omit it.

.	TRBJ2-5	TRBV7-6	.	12	CASSSSRETQYF	TGTGCCAGCAGCTCTAGTCGGGAGACCCAGTACTTC
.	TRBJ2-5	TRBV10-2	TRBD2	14	CASLKGTSGSAQYF	TGCGCCAGTTTAAAAGGGACTAGCGGGAGTGCCCAGTACTTC
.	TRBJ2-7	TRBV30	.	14	CAWTRGGVAYEQYF	TGTGCCTGGACCCGAGGGGGGGTGGCCTACGAGCAGTACTTC
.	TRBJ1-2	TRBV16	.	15	CASSPRREANYGYTF	TGTGCCAGCAGCCCCCGGAGGGAAGCTAACTATGGCTACACCTTC
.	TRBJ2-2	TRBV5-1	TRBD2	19	CASRLPGLAGGAGTGELFF	TGCGCCAGCAGATTACCGGGACTAGCGGGAGGAGCAGGCACCGGGGAGCTGTTTTTT
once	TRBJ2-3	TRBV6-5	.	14	CASSLSSRKDTQYF	TGTGCCAGCAGTTTGTCCTCGAGGAAAGATACGCAGTATTTT
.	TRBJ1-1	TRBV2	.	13	CASTGYEGTEAFF	TGTGCCAGCACAGGGTATGAAGGCACTGAAGCTTTCTTT
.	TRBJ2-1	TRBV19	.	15	CASTPQRTAVNEQFF	TGTGCCAGCACACCTCAGCGGACCGCTGTAAATGAGCAGTTCTTC
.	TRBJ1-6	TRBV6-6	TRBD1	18	CASSPFLTGASYNSPLHF	TGTGCCAGCAGTCCTTTCCTAACAGGGGCGTCCTATAATTCACCCCTCCACTTT
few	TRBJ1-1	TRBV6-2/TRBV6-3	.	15	CASSFSRGVNTEAFF	TGTGCCAGCAGTTTCTCGCGGGGAGTGAACACTGAAGCTTTCTTT
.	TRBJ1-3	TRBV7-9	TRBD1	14	CASSYTGGGNTIYF	TGTGCCAGCAGCTACACAGGGGGAGGCAACACCATATATTTT
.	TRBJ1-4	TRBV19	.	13	CASSIRGNEKLFF	TGTGCCAGTAGCATCCGGGGGAATGAAAAACTGTTTTTT
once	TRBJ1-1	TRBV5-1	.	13	CASSRQANTEAFF	TGCGCCAGCAGCCGACAGGCGAACACTGAAGCTTTCTTT
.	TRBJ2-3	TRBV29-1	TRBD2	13	CSGGTSGTNTQYF	TGCAGCGGCGGGACTAGCGGGACGAATACGCAGTATTTT
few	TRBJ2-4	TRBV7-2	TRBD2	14	CASSLAGGKNIQYF	TGTGCCAGCAGCCTAGCGGGAGGGAAAAACATTCAGTACTTC
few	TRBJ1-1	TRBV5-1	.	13	CASSWGGGTEAFF	TGCGCCAGCAGCTGGGGGGGCGGCACTGAAGCTTTCTTT